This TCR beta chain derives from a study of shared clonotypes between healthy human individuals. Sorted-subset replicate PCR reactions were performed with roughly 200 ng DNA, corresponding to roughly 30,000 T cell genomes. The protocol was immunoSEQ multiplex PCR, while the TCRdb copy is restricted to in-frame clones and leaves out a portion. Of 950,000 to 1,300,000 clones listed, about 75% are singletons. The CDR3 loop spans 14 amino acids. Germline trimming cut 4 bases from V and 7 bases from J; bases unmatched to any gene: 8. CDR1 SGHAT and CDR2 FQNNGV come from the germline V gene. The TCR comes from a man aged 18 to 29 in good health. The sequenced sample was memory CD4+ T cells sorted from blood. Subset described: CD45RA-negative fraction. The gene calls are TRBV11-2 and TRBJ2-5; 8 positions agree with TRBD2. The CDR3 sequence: CASSSPAGAGTQYF. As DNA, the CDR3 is TGTGCCAGCAGCTCTCCAGCGGGAGCGGGGACCCAGTACTTC.